The T cell receptor beta chain under discussion was sequenced for a study of T cell responses to AZD1222 COVID-19 vaccine. Study in general: Second-dose groups at about 4 or about 12 weeks were pooled. Broader study findings: Repertoires were collected only later (after the peak T cell response had occurred). Following two doses of AZD1222, Spike-specific TCR breadth and depth rose.

V trimming: 1 base; J trimming: 7 bases; junction bases outside the gene matches: 10. Germline assignment: CDR1 MGHRA and CDR2 YSYEKL. The CDR3 totals 17 residues. For this clone: Its antigen is undetermined.

Repertoires were generated with immunoSEQ multiplex PCR, while TCRdb's copy carries only in-frame clones and drops some. The sample consists of about 160,000 clones, around 93% of them appearing once. The origin of this receptor is an adult in good health. V is TRBV4-1 and J is TRBJ2-3, with 11 bases lining up with TRBD2. Sequenced here: peripheral blood, sampled on day 0 of AZD1222 vaccination. The CDR3 sequence: CASSQAFSGRAGNTQYF. CDR3 coding DNA: TGCGCCAGCAGCCAAGCCTTTAGCGGGAGGGCGGGGAATACGCAGTATTTT.